This TCR beta chain was found in a study of Ad26.COV2.S vaccination and SARS-CoV-2 variants. Germline-derived CDR1 and CDR2 are LNHDA and SQIVND (reference sequence). The J segment lost 4 bases and the V segment lost 4 bases, leaving 6 bases of the junction unmatched. The CDR3 contains 14 residues. As to treatment: 15 to 20 received Ad26.COV2.S at low or high dose, single or two shots; about 5 received placebo; per-sample allocation not given. Day 63 after the first injection of vaccine or placebo was the sampling time. Method: immunoSEQ multiplex PCR; TCRdb's copy keeps in-frame clones and lacks some. The sample shows about 680,000 clones, about 90% of them seen only once.

The rearrangement uses TRBV19 and TRBJ1-1; 7 nucleotides align to TRBD1. The specimen was peripheral blood, collected in a trial of Ad26.COV2.S vaccine versus placebo. The source of this sequence is a person aged 18 to 59 who received the Ad26.COV2.S COVID-19 vaccine or a placebo. In DNA, the CDR3 is TGTGCCAGTAGTACCCGGACAGGTGGCACTGAAGCTTTCTTT. Its protein is CASSTRTGGTEAFF.